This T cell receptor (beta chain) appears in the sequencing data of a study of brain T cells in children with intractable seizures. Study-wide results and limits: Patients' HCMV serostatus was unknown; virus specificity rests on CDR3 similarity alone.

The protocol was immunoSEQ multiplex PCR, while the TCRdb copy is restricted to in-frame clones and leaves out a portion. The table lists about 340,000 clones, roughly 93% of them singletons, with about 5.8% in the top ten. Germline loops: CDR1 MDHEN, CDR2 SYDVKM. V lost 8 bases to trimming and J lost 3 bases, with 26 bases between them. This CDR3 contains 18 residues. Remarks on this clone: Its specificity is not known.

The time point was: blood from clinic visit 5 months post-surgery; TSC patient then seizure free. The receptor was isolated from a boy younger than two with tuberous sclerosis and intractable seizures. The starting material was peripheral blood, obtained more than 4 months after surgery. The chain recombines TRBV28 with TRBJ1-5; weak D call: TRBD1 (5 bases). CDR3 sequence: CASGREPGPQKLNQPQHF. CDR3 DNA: TGTGCCAGCGGACGAGAACCGGGGCCCCAAAAGCTCAATCAGCCCCAGCATTTT.